This record looks at one T cell receptor beta chain sequence and its context. The antigen is unknown. V gave up 4 bases and J gave up 5 bases, with 3 bases separating them. The CDR3 is 11 residues long. Looked up from germline, CDR1 is LNHDA and CDR2 is SQIVND (reference sequence). This sample was included in a study of T cell responses to AZD1222 COVID-19 vaccine. The study, taken as a whole, reports: It should be noted that donors were predominantly white British and more often female, and clonal diversity was possibly underestimated. Elevations in Spike-specific TCR breadth and depth followed administration of two AZD1222 doses. Variant regions that are unmutated are reportedly the target of nearly half of spike-specific TCRs.

Profiling relied on immunoSEQ multiplex PCR, and the TCRdb table lists in-frame clones only, not all of them. The table has roughly 130,000 clones, 80% to 90% seen once. This receptor was taken from an adult in good health. The material was peripheral blood, obtained on day 0 of AZD1222 vaccination. This sequence joins TRBV19 and TRBJ2-1, with D uncertain. CDR3 bases: TGTGCCAGTAGTACGAACAATGAGCAGTTCTTC. It translates to CASSTNNEQFF.